This T cell receptor (beta chain) was identified in a study of blood T cell repertoires in COVID-19. Turning to the study itself: Samples came from the United States, Italy and Spain, spanning acute and convalescent COVID-19. Sources were T cells, B-cell-depleted T cells, or PBMCs; the material itself was cDNA or gDNA.

Unmatched junction bases numbered 7, after V lost 9 bases and J lost 9 bases. The germline CDR1 and CDR2 sequences are SGHNT and YYREEE (reference sequence). The CDR3 totals 12 residues. In the source study's methods: It was from reference gene primer amplification that nucleated cell counts were estimated. TCRdb's copy holds only in-frame clones and misses some; the assay was immunoSEQ multiplex PCR. V and J calls and clone size are given by that table; D and trimming were obtained from the DNA. The sample carries about 24,000 clones, 81% recorded once. The V gene is TRBV5-4, the J gene TRBJ2-1; 9 positions agree with TRBD2. The material sequenced was peripheral blood. This receptor was identified in an older woman with COVID-19, enrolled during active disease. Here the CDR3 reads CATQRGEGEQFF. The CDR3 nucleotides are TGTGCCACCCAGCGGGGGGAGGGTGAGCAGTTCTTC.